The 27 T cell receptor beta chains below were found in one sample sequenced in a study of blood T cell repertoires in COVID-19. Libraries were prepared by immunoSEQ multiplex PCR; TCRdb keeps only in-frame clonotypes and omits some of them. The sample records almost 400,000 clones, over 85% being singletons. The material sequenced was PBMCs or T cells enriched from blood (not recorded which). The receptors were gathered from a woman in her twenties or thirties who had recovered from COVID-19.

About this clone itself: The sample carries other DNA sequences with the same CDR3. The chain has TRBV5-1 and TRBJ1-5; a weak D match, TRBD1 (6 bases). The V gene's germline CDR1 is SGHRS and CDR2 YFSETQ. Trimming took 0 bases from V and 0 from J, leaving 7 bases between them. CDR3 length: 15 residues. As DNA, the CDR3 is TGCGCCAGCAGCTTGGGACAGGCTAGCAATCAGCCCCAGCATTTT. Protein: CASSLGQASNQPQHF.

The CDR3, as DNA: TGTGCCACCAGTGATAGCAGACAGGGTAGAGGGCGGACTGAAGCTTTCTTT. Encoded protein: CATSDSRQGRGRTEAFF. This rearrangement joins TRBV24-1 to TRBJ1-1; TRBD1 matches 7 bases. This CDR3 contains 17 residues. The ends lost 3 bases at V and 5 bases at J; junction bases unmatched: 14. Germline V gene sequence: CDR1 KGHDR, CDR2 SFDVKD.

This clone was detected a few times. The chain is built from TRBV6-5 and TRBJ2-7; perhaps TRBD1 as D (6 bases). The CDR3 has 15 amino acids. Germline V CDR1 and CDR2: MNHEY, SVGAGI. Trimming removed 6 bases from V and 1 base from J, with 16 bases in between. The chain's CDR3 is CASSSPRQGSYEQYF. DNA of the CDR3: TGTGCCAGCAGCTCCCCAAGGCAGGGGTCCTACGAGCAGTACTTC.

The rearrangement uses TRBV19 and TRBJ1-2; 7 bases match TRBD1. Germline values: CDR1 LNHDA, CDR2 SQIVND (reference sequence). V lost 8 bases, J lost 6 bases, and 9 bases stayed unmatched. CDR3 length equals 13 residues. The CDR3 here is CASSPQGGHGYTF. CDR3 bases: TGTGCCAGTTCCCCCCAGGGGGGCCATGGCTACACCTTC. The entire variable domain, with the rest obtained from reference TRBV19 and TRBJ1-2, is as follows: DGGITQSPKYLFRKEGQNVTLSCEQNLNHDAMYWYRQDPGQGLRLIYYSQIVNDFQKGDIAEGYSVSREKKESFPLTVTSAQKNPTAFYLCASSPQGGHGYTFGSGTRLTVV.

The rearrangement uses TRBV7-9 and TRBJ1-2, with TRBD1 matching 7 bases. CDR1 and CDR2 from the germline V gene are SEHNR and FQNEAQ (reference sequence). With 0 bases clipped from V and 1 base from J, the junction kept 5 bases outside the gene matches. There are 16 residues in the CDR3. CDR3 loop: CASSLAQGSLNYGYTF. DNA for the CDR3: TGTGCCAGCAGCTTAGCACAGGGGTCCCTTAACTATGGCTACACCTTC.

J is TRBJ1-2 and V is TRBV6-5; tentative D call: TRBD1 (6 bases). Germline V gives CDR1 MNHEY, CDR2 SVGAGI. The V end was cut by 8 bases, the J end by 8 bases, with 21 bases between. This CDR3 region has 14 residues. This CDR3 is CASASQGGGQGYTF. CDR3 in DNA: TGTGCCAGCGCCTCGCAAGGGGGGGGCCAAGGCTACACCTTC.

V is TRBV12-3 or TRBV12-4 and J is TRBJ2-5; possible D gene TRBD2, 6 bases. Trimming took off 2 bases at V and 4 bases at J, with 8 bases between the two ends. The CDR3 covers 13 residues. The CDR3, as DNA: TGTGCCAGCAGTTTATCGGGAGTAGAGACCCAGTACTTC. It codes for CASSLSGVETQYF.

The rearrangement joins TRBV5-4 to TRBJ2-3, with D possibly being TRBD2 (7 bases). This CDR3 comprises 14 residues. The V and J ends lost 7 bases and 1 base respectively, with 13 bases between them. Germline loops: CDR1 SGHNT, CDR2 YYREEE (reference sequence). The CDR3 loop reads CASPAGAGTDTQYF. The CDR3 DNA reads TGTGCCAGCCCCGCGGGGGCGGGCACAGATACGCAGTATTTT.

The V and J genes are TRBV5-4 and TRBJ2-7, with a weak D call TRBD1 (6 bases). This CDR3 region has 17 residues. Germline assignment: CDR1 SGHNT and CDR2 YYREEE (reference sequence). Trimming cost V 0 bases and J 2 bases, with 18 bases left between them. CDR3 residues: CASSLVMSSDSPYEQYF. CDR3 in DNA: TGTGCCAGCAGCTTGGTAATGTCGTCGGACAGCCCCTACGAGCAGTACTTC.

The chain employs TRBV20-1 and TRBJ2-5; TRBD2 aligns across 9 bases. Looked up from germline, CDR1 is DFQATT and CDR2 is SNEGSKA (reference sequence). The CDR3 runs 13 residues. V was clipped by 3 bases and J by 2 bases; unmatched bases: 1. The CDR3 DNA reads as TGCAGTGCTAGTCTAGCGGGGCAAGAGACCCAGTACTTC. Translated: CSASLAGQETQYF.

This clone was seen a few times. The chain uses TRBV9 and TRBJ1-2, with TRBD1 identical over 7 bases. The CDR3 totals 15 residues. The J segment lost 1 base and the V segment lost 1 base, leaving 4 bases of the junction unmatched. Germline CDR1 and CDR2: SGDLS and YYNGEE. This chain's CDR3 is CASSVYSGGNYGYTF. CDR3 DNA: TGTGCCAGCAGCGTATATTCAGGGGGTAACTATGGCTACACCTTC. The complete variable domain, with remaining parts taken from reference TRBV9 and TRBJ1-2, reads DSGVTQTPKHLITATGQRVTLRCSPRSGDLSVYWYQQSLDQGLQFLIQYYNGEERAKGNILERFSAQQFPDLHSELNLSSLELGDSALYFCASSVYSGGNYGYTFGSGTRLTVV.

The chain carries TRBV10-1 and TRBJ1-1; D is unclear. This CDR3 comprises 14 residues. CDR1 and CDR2 from the germline V gene are WNHNN and SYGVQD (reference sequence). V gave up 0 bases and J gave up 4 bases, with 9 bases separating them. The CDR3 nucleotides are TGCGCCAGCAGTGAGTCCCGACCGGGCACTGAAGCTTTCTTT. Translation gives CASSESRPGTEAFF.

CDR3 sequence (DNA): TGTGCCAGCAGTTCCCTTGCCCCCCTGGGGGGGACTGAAGCTTTCTTT. It codes for CASSSLAPLGGTEAFF. The rearrangement links TRBV27 to TRBJ1-1; tentatively, D is TRBD1 (5 bases). The V gene's germline CDR1 is MNHEY and CDR2 SMNVEV (reference sequence). CDR3 length: 16 residues. Trimming pared 4 bases from V and 5 bases from J, leaving 20 bases between.

This chain uses TRBV5-1 with TRBJ2-7; TRBD1 is a possible D gene (5 bases). V was trimmed by 0 bases and J by 2 bases, leaving 18 bases between them. Germline V gene sequence: CDR1 SGHRS, CDR2 YFSETQ. CDR3 length: 17 amino acids. The CDR3 spells CASSLAARQTGTYEQYF. CDR3 DNA: TGCGCCAGCAGCTTGGCCGCGAGACAGACGGGCACCTACGAGCAGTACTTC.

The V call is TRBV7-9, the J call TRBJ1-2; 7 nucleotides agree with TRBD1. V was clipped by 5 bases and J by 1 base; unmatched bases: 10. From germline, CDR1 is SEHNR and CDR2 FQNEAQ (reference sequence). CDR3 length: 16 residues. CDR3 bases: TGTGCCAGCAGCATTACGGGACAGTCGTTTAACTATGGCTACACCTTC. Amino acid sequence: CASSITGQSFNYGYTF.

The J gene is TRBJ1-1, the V gene TRBV28, with D possibly TRBD1 on 6 matching bases. V was cut by 6 bases and J by 0 bases, with 14 bases left in between. The CDR3 spans 15 residues. Germline V gene sequence: CDR1 MDHEN, CDR2 SYDVKM. For the CDR3, the DNA is TGTGCCAGCAGAACCTGGGACAACATGAACACTGAAGCTTTCTTT. Encoded protein: CASRTWDNMNTEAFF.

This clone was seen repeatedly, ten times or more. V and J are TRBV28 and TRBJ2-7; a possible D gene is TRBD2 (6 bases). The CDR3 covers 17 residues. CDR1 and CDR2 from the germline V gene are MDHEN and SYDVKM. The V end was cut by 0 bases, the J end by 3 bases, with 18 bases between. The DNA for the CDR3 is TGTGCCAGCAGTTTATGGGGTTCGCGGGGCAGCAACTACGAGCAGTACTTC. Its protein is CASSLWGSRGSNYEQYF.

V is TRBV9 and J is TRBJ1-1; perhaps TRBD1 as D (6 bases). The CDR3 spans 16 residues. CDR1 and CDR2 from the germline V gene are SGDLS and YYNGEE. Trimming took 4 bases from V and 0 from J, leaving 16 bases between them. The CDR3 DNA is TGTGCCAGCAGCCTCCTTGCAGGGGCGATGAACACTGAAGCTTTCTTT. Protein product: CASSLLAGAMNTEAFF.

The CDR3: CASSSFRDISYEQYF. CDR3 coding DNA: TGCGCCAGCAGCTCTTTCCGAGACATTTCCTACGAGCAGTACTTC. V gene TRBV5-1 combines with J gene TRBJ2-7, with D unresolved. V lost 3 bases and J lost 1, with 14 bases in between. CDR1 and CDR2 from the germline V gene are SGHRS and YFSETQ. The CDR3 sequence is 15 residues long.

V usage is TRBV27 and J usage is TRBJ1-5; weak D call: TRBD1 (5 bases). Germline V gives CDR1 MNHEY, CDR2 SMNVEV (reference sequence). V was clipped by 5 bases and J by 1 base, with 12 bases between them. CDR3 length equals 15 residues. CDR3 DNA sequence: TGTGCCAGCAGTCGGCAGGGAGGAAGCAATCAGCCCCAGCATTTT. As protein: CASSRQGGSNQPQHF.

The table lists this clone with a count of one. The rearrangement joins TRBV5-4 to TRBJ2-7; 11 bases are shared with TRBD1. This CDR3 has 14 amino acids. Trimming took 5 bases from V and 5 from J; bases not matched to a gene: 6. Germline CDR1 reads SGHNT; CDR2 reads YYREEE (reference sequence). The CDR3 DNA reads TGTGCCAGCAGTCATCCGGGACAGGGGGACGAGCAGTACTTC. Protein sequence: CASSHPGQGDEQYF. The full variable domain, its missing parts supplied by reference TRBV5-4 and TRBJ2-7, is ETGVTQSPTHLIKTRGQQVTLRCSSQSGHNTVSWYQQALGQGPQFIFQYYREEENGRGNFPPRFSGLQFPNYSSELNVNALELDDSALYLCASSHPGQGDEQYFGPGTRLTVT.

V gene TRBV5-1 combines with J gene TRBJ2-3; TRBD2 agrees at 11 bases. V gave up 4 bases and J gave up 1 base; unmatched junction bases: 11. This CDR3 is 18 amino acids long. Germline CDR1 SGHRS, CDR2 YFSETQ. The CDR3 sequence is CASSTLAGGPEGTDTQYF. CDR3 nucleotide sequence: TGCGCCAGCAGCACCCTAGCGGGAGGACCTGAGGGCACAGATACGCAGTATTTT.

This chain uses TRBV12-3 or TRBV12-4 with TRBJ2-7; no definite D call. Trimming left V 2 bases short and J 5 bases short, with 4 bases between. The CDR3 consists of 11 residues. The CDR3, as DNA: TGTGCCAGCAGTTTAACGGACGAGCAGTACTTC. It specifies CASSLTDEQYF.

J is TRBJ2-2 and V is TRBV3-1 (or the pseudogene TRBV3-2); maybe TRBD2 (5 bases). CDR3 length: 15 amino acids. V lost 3 bases and J 4 bases, leaving 12 bases between the germline ends. Germline CDR1 is LGHDT and CDR2 is YNNKEL (reference sequence). This CDR3 reads CASSHGWTSTGELFF. The CDR3 DNA follows: TGTGCCAGCAGCCACGGGTGGACTTCCACCGGGGAGCTGTTTTTT.

The rearrangement uses TRBV6-1 and TRBJ1-5; 7 bases match TRBD1. Germline CDR1 is MNHNS and CDR2 is SASEGT. Trimming at V came to 1 base and at J to 4 bases, leaving 13 bases not matched to a gene. This CDR3 spans 18 amino acids. The CDR3 DNA is TGTGCCAGCAGTGAAGTCCGGTGGAGGGGACAGCTTAATCAGCCCCAGCATTTT. Amino acids: CASSEVRWRGQLNQPQHF.

The rearrangement joins TRBV18 to TRBJ1-3; D may be TRBD1 (6 bases). CDR1 and CDR2 (germline): KGHSH, LQKENI. V was trimmed by 3 bases and J by 4 bases, leaving 7 bases between them. CDR3 length: 13 amino acids. The CDR3: CASSPGQGNTIYF. CDR3 nucleotide sequence: TGTGCCAGCTCACCCGGACAGGGAAACACCATATATTTT.

The chain links TRBV5-4 to TRBJ2-1; 7 bases fit TRBD2. This CDR3 spans 17 amino acids. CDR1 and CDR2 from the germline V gene are SGHNT and YYREEE (reference sequence). With 2 bases clipped from V and 5 bases from J, the junction kept 13 bases outside the gene matches. CDR3 loop: CASSFSKAGPQHNEQFF. The CDR3 coding sequence is TGTGCCAGCAGCTTCTCCAAAGCGGGACCCCAACACAATGAGCAGTTCTTC.